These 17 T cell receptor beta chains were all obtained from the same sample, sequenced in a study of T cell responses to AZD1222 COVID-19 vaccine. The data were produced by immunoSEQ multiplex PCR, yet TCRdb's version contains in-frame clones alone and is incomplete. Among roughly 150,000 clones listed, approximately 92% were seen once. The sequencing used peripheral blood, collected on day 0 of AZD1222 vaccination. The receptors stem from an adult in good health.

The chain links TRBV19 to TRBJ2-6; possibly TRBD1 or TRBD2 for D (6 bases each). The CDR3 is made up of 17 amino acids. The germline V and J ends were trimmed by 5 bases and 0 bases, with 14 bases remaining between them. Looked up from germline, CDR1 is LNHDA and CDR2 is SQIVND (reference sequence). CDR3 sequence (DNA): TGTGCCAGTAGTCGGGGGCTCCGGAACTCTGGGGCCAACGTCCTGACTTTC. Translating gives CASSRGLRNSGANVLTF.

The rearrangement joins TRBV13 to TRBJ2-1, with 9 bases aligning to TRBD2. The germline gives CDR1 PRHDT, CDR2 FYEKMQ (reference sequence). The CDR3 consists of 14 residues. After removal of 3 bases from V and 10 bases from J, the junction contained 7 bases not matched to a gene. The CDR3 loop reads CASSFRSGGTEQFF. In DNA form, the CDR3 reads TGTGCCAGCAGCTTCCGTAGCGGGGGTACGGAGCAGTTCTTC.

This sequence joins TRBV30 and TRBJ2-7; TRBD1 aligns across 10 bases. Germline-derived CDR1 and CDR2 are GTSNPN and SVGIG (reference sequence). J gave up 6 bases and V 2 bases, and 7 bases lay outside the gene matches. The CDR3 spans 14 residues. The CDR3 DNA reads TGTGCCTGGAGTCTCGGGACAGGGGCATCCGAGCAGTACTTC. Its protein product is CAWSLGTGASEQYF.

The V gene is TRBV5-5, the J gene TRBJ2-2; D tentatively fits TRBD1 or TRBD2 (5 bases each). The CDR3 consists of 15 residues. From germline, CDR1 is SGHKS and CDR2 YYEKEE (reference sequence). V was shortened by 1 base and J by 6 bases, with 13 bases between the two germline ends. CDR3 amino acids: CASSLSQGVPGELFF. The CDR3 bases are TGTGCCAGCAGCTTGAGCCAGGGAGTACCCGGGGAGCTGTTTTTT.

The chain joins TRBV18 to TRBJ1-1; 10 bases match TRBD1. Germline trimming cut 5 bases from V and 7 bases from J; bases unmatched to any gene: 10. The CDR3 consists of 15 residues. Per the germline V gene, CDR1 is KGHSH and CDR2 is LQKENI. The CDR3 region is CASSSDRGPFVEAFF. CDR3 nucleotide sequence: TGTGCCAGCTCATCCGACAGGGGGCCTTTCGTTGAAGCTTTCTTT.

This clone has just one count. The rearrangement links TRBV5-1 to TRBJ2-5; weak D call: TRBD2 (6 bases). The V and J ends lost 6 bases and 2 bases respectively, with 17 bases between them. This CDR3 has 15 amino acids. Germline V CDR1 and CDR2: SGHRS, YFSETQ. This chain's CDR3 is CASTRGKGLQETQYF. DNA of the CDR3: TGCGCCAGCACCCGCGGGAAGGGACTTCAAGAGACCCAGTACTTC.

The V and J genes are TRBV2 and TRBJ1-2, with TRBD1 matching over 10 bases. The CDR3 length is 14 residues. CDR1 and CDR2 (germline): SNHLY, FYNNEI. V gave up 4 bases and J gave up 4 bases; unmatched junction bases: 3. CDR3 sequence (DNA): TGTGCCAGCAGTGCCCGGACAGGGGGCTATGGCTACACCTTC. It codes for CASSARTGGYGYTF.

CDR3 residues: CASSFFSGRETQYF. As DNA, the CDR3 is TGTGCCAGCAGCTTCTTTAGCGGGAGGGAGACCCAGTACTTC. This chain connects TRBV11-2 to TRBJ2-5; 10 bases are shared with TRBD2. V shed 3 bases and J 5 bases; nucleotides not matched to a gene: 3. Germline V gene data show CDR1 as SGHAT and CDR2 as FQNNGV. The CDR3 covers 14 residues. Combining the CDR3 with reference TRBV11-2 and TRBJ2-5 gives the whole variable domain EAGVAQSPRYKIIEKRQSVAFWCNPISGHATLYWYQQILGQGPKLLIQFQNNGVVDDSQLPKDRFSAERLKGVDSTLKIQPAKLEDSAVYLCASSFFSGRETQYFGPGTRLLVL.

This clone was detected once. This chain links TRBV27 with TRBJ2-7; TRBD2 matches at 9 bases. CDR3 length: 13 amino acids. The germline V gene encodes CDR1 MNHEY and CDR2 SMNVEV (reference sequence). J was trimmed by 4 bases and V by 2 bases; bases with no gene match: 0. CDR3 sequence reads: CASSLAGGYEQYF. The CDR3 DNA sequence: TGTGCCAGCAGTTTAGCGGGAGGGTACGAGCAGTACTTC.

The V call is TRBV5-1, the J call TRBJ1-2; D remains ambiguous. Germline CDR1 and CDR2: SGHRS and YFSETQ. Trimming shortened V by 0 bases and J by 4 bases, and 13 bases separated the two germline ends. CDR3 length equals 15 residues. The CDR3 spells CASSLVAVSGYGYTF. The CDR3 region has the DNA TGCGCCAGCAGCTTGGTGGCAGTAAGTGGCTATGGCTACACCTTC.

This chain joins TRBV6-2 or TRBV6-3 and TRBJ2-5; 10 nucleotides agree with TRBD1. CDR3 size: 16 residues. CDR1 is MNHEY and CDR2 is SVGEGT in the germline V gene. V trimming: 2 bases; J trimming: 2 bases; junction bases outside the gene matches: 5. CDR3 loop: CASSYTDRGPQETQYF. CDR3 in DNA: TGTGCCAGCAGTTACACCGACAGGGGGCCACAAGAGACCCAGTACTTC.

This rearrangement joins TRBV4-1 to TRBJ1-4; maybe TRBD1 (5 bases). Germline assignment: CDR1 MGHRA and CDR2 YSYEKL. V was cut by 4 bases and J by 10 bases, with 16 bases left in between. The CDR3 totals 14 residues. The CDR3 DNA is TGCGCCAGCAGCCCCGGGCCGGTGGGGGGAAAACTGTTTTTT. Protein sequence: CASSPGPVGGKLFF.

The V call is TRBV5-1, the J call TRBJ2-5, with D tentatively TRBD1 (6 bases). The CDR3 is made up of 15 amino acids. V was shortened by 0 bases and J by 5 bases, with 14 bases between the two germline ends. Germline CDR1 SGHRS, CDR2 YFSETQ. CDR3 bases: TGCGCCAGCAGCTTGGACAGGCAGGGGCGGGAGACCCAGTACTTC. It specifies CASSLDRQGRETQYF.

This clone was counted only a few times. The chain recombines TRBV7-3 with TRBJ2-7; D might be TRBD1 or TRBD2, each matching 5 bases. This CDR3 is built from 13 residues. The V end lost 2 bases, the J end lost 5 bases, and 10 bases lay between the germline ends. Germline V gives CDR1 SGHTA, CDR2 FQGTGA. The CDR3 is CASSLSGADEQYF. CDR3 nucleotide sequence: TGTGCCAGCAGCTTATCCGGGGCCGACGAGCAGTACTTC.

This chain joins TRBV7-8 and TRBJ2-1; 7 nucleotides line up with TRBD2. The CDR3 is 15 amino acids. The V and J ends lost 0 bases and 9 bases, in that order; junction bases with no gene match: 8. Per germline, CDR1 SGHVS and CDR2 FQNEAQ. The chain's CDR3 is CASSLAGGPYGEQFF. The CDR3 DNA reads TGTGCCAGCAGCTTAGCGGGAGGGCCTTATGGTGAGCAGTTCTTC. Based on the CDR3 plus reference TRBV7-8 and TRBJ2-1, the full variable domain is GAGVSQSPRYKVAKRGQDVALRCDPISGHVSLFWYQQALGQGPEFLTYFQNEAQLDKSGLPSDRFFAERPEGSVSTLKIQRTQQEDSAVYLCASSLAGGPYGEQFFGPGTRLTVL.

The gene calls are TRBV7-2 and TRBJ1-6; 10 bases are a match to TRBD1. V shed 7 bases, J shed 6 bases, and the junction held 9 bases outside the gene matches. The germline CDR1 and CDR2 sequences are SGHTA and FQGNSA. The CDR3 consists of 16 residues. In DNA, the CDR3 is TGTGCCAGCACCCGCGAGGGGACAGGGGTTAATTCACCCCTCCACTTT. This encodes CASTREGTGVNSPLHF.

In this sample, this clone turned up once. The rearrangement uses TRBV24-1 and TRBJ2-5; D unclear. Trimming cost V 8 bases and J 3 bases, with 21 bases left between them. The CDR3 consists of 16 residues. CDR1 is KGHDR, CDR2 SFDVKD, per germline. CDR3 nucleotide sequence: TGTGCCACCACCCGCCCCGAGGCTTCTCACGAAGAGACCCAGTACTTC. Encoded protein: CATTRPEASHEETQYF.